Sequencing of this T cell receptor (beta chain) was carried out in a study of T cells in Graves' hyperthyroidism and ophthalmopathy. General observations from the study: Stable hyperthyroidism was told apart from ophthalmopathy by a model built on 13 V-J features.

Template material for amplifying TCR beta CDR3 regions consisted of RNA transcripts. The HTBI primer set served for first-round RT-PCR of the TCR CDR3. TCRdb fed the multiplex PCR reads into MiXCR, producing one record per CDR3 protein. The repertoire holds approximately 720,000 distinct CDR3 sequences, with around 20% as singletons. This clonotype was seen many times. The antigen remains undetermined. CDR1 is MNHNS and CDR2 is SASEGT in the germline V gene. The CDR3 contains 15 residues. The V end lost 4 bases, the J end lost 2 bases, and 13 bases lay between the germline ends. The V call is TRBV6-1, the J call TRBJ2-3; D gene unclear. The specimen sequenced was blood. The sequence came from a woman aged 45-59 years with Graves' hyperthyroidism that later progressed to Graves' ophthalmopathy. Here the CDR3 reads CASSAPQRITDTQYF. CDR3 coding DNA: TGTGCCAGCAGTGCTCCTCAGAGAATCACAGATACGCAGTATTTT.